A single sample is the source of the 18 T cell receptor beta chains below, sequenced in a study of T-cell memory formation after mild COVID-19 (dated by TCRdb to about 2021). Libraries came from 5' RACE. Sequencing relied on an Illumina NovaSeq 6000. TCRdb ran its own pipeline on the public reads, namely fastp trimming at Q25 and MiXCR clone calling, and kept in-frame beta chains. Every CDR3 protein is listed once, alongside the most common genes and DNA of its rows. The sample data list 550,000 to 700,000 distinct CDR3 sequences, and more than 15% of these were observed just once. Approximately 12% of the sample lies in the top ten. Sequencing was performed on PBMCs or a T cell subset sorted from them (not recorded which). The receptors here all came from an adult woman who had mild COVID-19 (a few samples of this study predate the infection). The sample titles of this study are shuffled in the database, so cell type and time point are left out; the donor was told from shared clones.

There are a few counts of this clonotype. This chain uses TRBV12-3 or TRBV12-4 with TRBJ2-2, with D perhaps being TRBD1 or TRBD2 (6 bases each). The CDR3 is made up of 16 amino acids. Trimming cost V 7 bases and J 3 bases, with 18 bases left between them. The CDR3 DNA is TGTGCCAGCATCACGAGTGGGGGGCGGTACACCGGGGAGCTGTTTTTT. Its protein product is CASITSGGRYTGELFF.

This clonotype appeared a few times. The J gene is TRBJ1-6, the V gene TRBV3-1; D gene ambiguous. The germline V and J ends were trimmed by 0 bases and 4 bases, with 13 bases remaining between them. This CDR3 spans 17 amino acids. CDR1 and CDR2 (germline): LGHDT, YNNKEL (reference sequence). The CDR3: CASSQDAWTEYNSPLHF. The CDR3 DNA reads TGTGCCAGCAGCCAAGACGCCTGGACGGAGTATAATTCACCCCTCCACTTT.

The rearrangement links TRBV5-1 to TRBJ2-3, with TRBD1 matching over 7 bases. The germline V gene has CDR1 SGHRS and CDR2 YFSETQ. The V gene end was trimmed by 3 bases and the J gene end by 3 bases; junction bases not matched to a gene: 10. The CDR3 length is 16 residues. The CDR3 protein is CASSSRQGWSTDTQYF. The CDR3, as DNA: TGCGCCAGCAGCTCCCGACAGGGTTGGTCGACAGATACGCAGTATTTT.

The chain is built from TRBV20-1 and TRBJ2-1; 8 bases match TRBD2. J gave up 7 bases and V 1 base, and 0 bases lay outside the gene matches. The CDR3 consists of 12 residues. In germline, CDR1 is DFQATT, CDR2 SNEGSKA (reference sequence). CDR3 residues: CSARVAGNEQFF. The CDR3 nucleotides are TGCAGTGCTAGAGTAGCGGGGAATGAGCAGTTCTTC.

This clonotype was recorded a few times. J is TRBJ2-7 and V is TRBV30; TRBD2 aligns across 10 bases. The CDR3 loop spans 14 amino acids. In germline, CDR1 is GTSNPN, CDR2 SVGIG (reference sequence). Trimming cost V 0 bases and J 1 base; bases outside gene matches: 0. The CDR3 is CAWSVLAGSYEQYF. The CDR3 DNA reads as TGTGCCTGGAGTGTACTAGCGGGGTCCTACGAGCAGTACTTC.

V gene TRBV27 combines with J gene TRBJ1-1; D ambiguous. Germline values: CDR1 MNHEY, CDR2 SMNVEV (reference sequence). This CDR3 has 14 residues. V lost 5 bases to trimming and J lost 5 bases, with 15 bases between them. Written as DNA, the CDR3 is TGTGCCAGCAGTCCCACTCGGGGATTGACTGAAGCTTTCTTT. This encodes CASSPTRGLTEAFF.

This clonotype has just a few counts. CDR3 loop: CASSTGDSGNTIYF. The CDR3 bases are TGTGCCAGCAGTACAGGCGACTCTGGAAACACCATATATTTT. The chain has TRBV12-3 or TRBV12-4 and TRBJ1-3; D perhaps matches TRBD1 (5 bases). The V end was cut by 5 bases, the J end by 0 bases, with 8 bases between. This CDR3 is 14 amino acids long.

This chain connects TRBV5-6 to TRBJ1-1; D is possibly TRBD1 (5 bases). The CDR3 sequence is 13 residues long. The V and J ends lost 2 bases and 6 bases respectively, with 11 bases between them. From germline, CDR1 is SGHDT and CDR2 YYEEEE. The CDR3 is CASSLRGGPEAFF. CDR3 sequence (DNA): TGTGCCAGCAGCTTAAGGGGAGGCCCTGAAGCTTTCTTT.

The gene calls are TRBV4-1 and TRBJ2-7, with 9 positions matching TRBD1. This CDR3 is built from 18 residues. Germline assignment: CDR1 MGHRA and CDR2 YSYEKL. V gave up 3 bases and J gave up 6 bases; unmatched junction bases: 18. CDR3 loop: CASSQFSGGTGIVGEQYF. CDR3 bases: TGCGCCAGCAGCCAGTTTTCGGGCGGGACAGGGATAGTTGGCGAGCAGTACTTC.

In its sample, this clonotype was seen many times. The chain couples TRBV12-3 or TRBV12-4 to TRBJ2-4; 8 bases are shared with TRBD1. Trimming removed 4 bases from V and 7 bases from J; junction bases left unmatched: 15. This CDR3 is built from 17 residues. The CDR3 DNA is TGTGCCAGCAGTTCCCTTCCTCGGGACAGGTTACGGAACATTCAGTACTTC. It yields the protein CASSSLPRDRLRNIQYF.

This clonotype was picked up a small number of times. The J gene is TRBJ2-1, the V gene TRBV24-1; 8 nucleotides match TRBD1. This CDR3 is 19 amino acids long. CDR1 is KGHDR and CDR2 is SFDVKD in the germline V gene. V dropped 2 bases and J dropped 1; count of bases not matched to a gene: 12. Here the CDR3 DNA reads TGTGCCACCAGTGATTCAGGGGGCTTGGTTTTAGGGTCCTACAATGAGCAGTTCTTC. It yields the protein CATSDSGGLVLGSYNEQFF.

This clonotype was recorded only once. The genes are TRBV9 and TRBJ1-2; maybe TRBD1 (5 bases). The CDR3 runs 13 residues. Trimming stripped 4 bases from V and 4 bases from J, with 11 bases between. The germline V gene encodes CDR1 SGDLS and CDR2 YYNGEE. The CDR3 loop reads CASSQGRSYGYTF. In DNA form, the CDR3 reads TGTGCCAGCAGCCAGGGACGGTCCTATGGCTACACCTTC.

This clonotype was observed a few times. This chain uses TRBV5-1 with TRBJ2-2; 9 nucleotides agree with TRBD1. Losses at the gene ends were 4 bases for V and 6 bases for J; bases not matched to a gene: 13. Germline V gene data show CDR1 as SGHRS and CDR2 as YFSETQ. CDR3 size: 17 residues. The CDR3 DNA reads TGCGCCAGCAGCGGGGACAGGGAGCGTTCGGTATCCGGGGAGCTGTTTTTT. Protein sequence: CASSGDRERSVSGELFF.

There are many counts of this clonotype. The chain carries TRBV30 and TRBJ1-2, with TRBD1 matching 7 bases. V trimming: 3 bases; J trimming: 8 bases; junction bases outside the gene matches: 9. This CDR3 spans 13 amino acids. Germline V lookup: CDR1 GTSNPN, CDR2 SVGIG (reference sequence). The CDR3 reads CAWSATGADGYTF. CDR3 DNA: TGTGCCTGGAGCGCTACAGGGGCTGACGGCTACACCTTC.

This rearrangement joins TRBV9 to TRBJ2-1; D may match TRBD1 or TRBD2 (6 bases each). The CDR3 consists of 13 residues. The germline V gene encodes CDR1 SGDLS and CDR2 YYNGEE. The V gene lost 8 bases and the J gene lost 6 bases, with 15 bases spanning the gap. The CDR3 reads CASAEGGSNEQFF. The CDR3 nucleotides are TGTGCCAGTGCCGAGGGGGGATCCAATGAGCAGTTCTTC.

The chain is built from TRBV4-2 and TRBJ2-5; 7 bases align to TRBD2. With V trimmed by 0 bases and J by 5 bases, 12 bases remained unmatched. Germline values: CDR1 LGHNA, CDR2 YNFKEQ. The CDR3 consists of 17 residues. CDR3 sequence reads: CASSQDIGGGSGETQYF. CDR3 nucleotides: TGTGCCAGCAGCCAAGATATTGGGGGGGGTAGTGGTGAGACCCAGTACTTC.

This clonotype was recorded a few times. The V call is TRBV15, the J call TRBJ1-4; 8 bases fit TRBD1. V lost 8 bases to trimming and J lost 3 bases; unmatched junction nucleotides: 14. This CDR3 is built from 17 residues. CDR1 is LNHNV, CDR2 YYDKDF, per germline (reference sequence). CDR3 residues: CATEKWQGQASNEKLFF. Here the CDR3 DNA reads TGTGCCACCGAAAAGTGGCAGGGACAGGCGTCTAATGAAAAACTGTTTTTT. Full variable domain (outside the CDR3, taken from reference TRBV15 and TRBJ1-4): DAMVIQNPRYQVTQFGKPVTLSCSQTLNHNVMYWYQQKSSQAPKLLFHYYDKDFNNEADTPDNFQSRRPNTSFCFLDIRSPGLGDTAMYLCATEKWQGQASNEKLFFGSGTQLSVL.

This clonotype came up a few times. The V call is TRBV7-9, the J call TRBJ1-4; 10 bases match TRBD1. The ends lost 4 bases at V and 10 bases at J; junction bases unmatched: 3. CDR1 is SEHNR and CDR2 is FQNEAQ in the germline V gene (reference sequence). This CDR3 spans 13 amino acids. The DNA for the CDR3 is TGTGCCAGCAGCTGGGACAGGGGATCAAAACTGTTTTTT. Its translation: CASSWDRGSKLFF.